The rows below give T cell receptor beta chains drawn from one sample of a study of beta chain features in type 1 diabetes. Profiling relied on immunoSEQ multiplex PCR, and the TCRdb table lists in-frame clones only, not all of them. The sample holds about 150,000 clones, approximately 8.8% seen once. Sequencing input: central memory CD4+ T cells from blood. The receptor set was obtained from a woman aged 25-40 years with type 1 diabetes. Each CDR3 is given with its conserved first and last residue. The D gene is left open where the match is weak. A clone size is listed for some rows: how often the clone was seen (once, few, many), or a class if it is expanded.

J gene	clone size	V gene	D gene	CDR3 protein	CDR3 DNA
TRBJ2-1	-	TRBV11-2	TRBD2	CASSLGASGTINEQFF	TGTGCCAGCAGCTTAGGGGCTAGCGGGACTATCAATGAGCAGTTCTTC
TRBJ1-2	many	TRBV30	TRBD1	CAWSPRGRNYGYTF	TGTGCCTGGAGCCCCAGGGGGCGTAACTATGGCTACACCTTC
TRBJ1-2	-	TRBV11-2	-	CASSRTGTGGYGYTF	TGTGCCAGCAGCCGAACAGGAACGGGAGGCTATGGCTACACCTTC
TRBJ1-2	-	TRBV27	-	CASSDQGYGYTF	TGTGCCAGCAGTGATCAGGGTTATGGCTACACCTTC
TRBJ2-1	few	TRBV19	TRBD2	CASSPSGYLGNEQFF	TGTGCCAGTAGTCCTAGCGGTTACTTAGGCAATGAGCAGTTCTTC
TRBJ2-2	-	TRBV9	TRBD2	CASSVSSGRTGELFF	TGTGCCAGCAGCGTCTCTAGCGGGAGGACCGGGGAGCTGTTTTTT
TRBJ2-6	few	TRBV27	-	CASSLSQGWANVLTF	TGTGCCAGCAGTTTATCCCAGGGCTGGGCCAACGTCCTGACTTTC
TRBJ2-1	-	TRBV7-8	-	CASSLAEQSKQFF	TGTGCCAGCAGCTTAGCGGAACAGAGTAAGCAGTTCTTC
TRBJ1-4	few	TRBV4-2	-	CASSLYRATNEKLFF	TGTGCCAGCAGCCTTTACAGGGCAACTAATGAAAAACTGTTTTTT
TRBJ2-1	-	TRBV7-3	TRBD2	CASSLTGTSGVGYNEQFF	TGTGCCAGCAGCTTAACAGGAACTAGCGGGGTAGGTTACAATGAGCAGTTCTTC
TRBJ1-1	few	TRBV11-2	-	CASSPQGDTEAFF	TGTGCCAGCAGCCCACAGGGTGACACTGAAGCTTTCTTT
TRBJ2-1	-	TRBV11-3	TRBD2	CASSSPSTSGTYNEQFF	TGTGCCAGCAGCTCTCCCTCTACTAGCGGGACCTACAATGAGCAGTTCTTC
TRBJ2-1	-	TRBV5-4	-	CASSQGAYNEQFF	TGTGCCAGCAGCCAAGGAGCCTACAATGAGCAGTTCTTC
TRBJ1-2	-	TRBV18	-	CASSSDSYGYTF	TGTGCCAGCTCATCAGACAGCTATGGCTACACCTTC
TRBJ1-2	-	TRBV5-1	-	CASSSTVGASYGYTF	TGCGCCAGCAGCTCTACGGTGGGGGCCTCCTATGGCTACACCTTC
TRBJ1-2	few	TRBV9	TRBD1	CASSVDQGARGYTF	TGTGCCAGCAGCGTAGATCAGGGGGCTAGAGGCTACACCTTC
TRBJ2-7	few	TRBV28	-	CASSQNYEQYF	TGTGCCAGCAGCCAAAACTACGAGCAGTACTTC
TRBJ2-1	few	TRBV5-1	TRBD2	CASSLDPSGMGNEQFF	TGCGCCAGCAGCTTGGATCCTAGCGGGATGGGGAATGAGCAGTTCTTC
TRBJ2-3	few	TRBV19	-	CASRGGLGFTDTQYF	TGTGCCAGTAGGGGGGGTCTAGGATTTACAGATACGCAGTATTTT
TRBJ2-6	few	TRBV5-4	-	CASSLGGTGANVLTF	TGTGCCAGCAGCTTAGGAGGTACTGGGGCCAACGTCCTGACTTTC
TRBJ2-6	few	TRBV11-3	-	CASSLGTGSGANVLTF	TGTGCCAGCAGCTTAGGCACAGGCTCTGGGGCCAACGTCCTGACTTTC
TRBJ1-5	-	TRBV11-2	-	CASSFGDSTAQHF	TGTGCCAGCAGCTTTGGGGACTCGACAGCCCAGCATTTT
TRBJ2-1	few	TRBV7-3	TRBD1	CASTRDRSTNEQFF	TGTGCCAGTACACGGGACAGGTCTACCAATGAGCAGTTCTTC
TRBJ1-3	-	TRBV29-1	TRBD1	CSVRDSLSGNTIYF	TGCAGCGTACGGGACAGCCTCTCTGGAAACACCATATATTTT
TRBJ1-5	-	TRBV6-5	-	CASSYSATGGQPQHF	TGTGCCAGCAGTTACAGCGCCACCGGAGGTCAGCCCCAGCATTTT
TRBJ2-2	few	TRBV5-1	-	CASSLQVANTGELFF	TGCGCCAGCAGCTTACAGGTCGCGAACACCGGGGAGCTGTTTTTT
TRBJ2-4	few	TRBV28	-	CASDTGAKNIQYF	TGTGCCAGCGATACAGGGGCCAAAAACATTCAGTACTTC
TRBJ2-1	-	TRBV5-6	TRBD2	CASSWTSGMSSYNEQFF	TGTGCCAGCAGCTGGACTAGCGGGATGAGCTCCTACAATGAGCAGTTCTTC
TRBJ1-1	few	TRBV5-1	-	CASSLGRENTEAFF	TGCGCCAGCAGCTTGGGACGGGAGAACACTGAAGCTTTCTTT
TRBJ2-1	few	TRBV29-1	-	CSVEDYSNNEQFF	TGCAGCGTTGAGGACTATTCCAACAATGAGCAGTTCTTC
TRBJ2-7	-	TRBV29-1	TRBD1	CSVSDRGGYEQYF	TGCAGCGTCTCGGACAGGGGAGGCTACGAGCAGTACTTC
TRBJ2-5	few	TRBV2	TRBD1	CASSEGQPGQETQYF	TGTGCCAGCAGTGAGGGACAGCCTGGACAAGAGACCCAGTACTTC
TRBJ2-7	few	TRBV7-2	TRBD1	CASSRTGVSYEQYF	TGTGCCAGCAGCCGGACAGGGGTGTCCTACGAGCAGTACTTC
TRBJ2-2	-	TRBV2	-	CASSSTPNTGELFF	TGTGCCAGCAGCTCGACACCGAACACCGGGGAGCTGTTTTTT
TRBJ2-1	-	TRBV6-5	-	CASSQNNEQFF	TGTGCCAGCAGCCAAAACAATGAGCAGTTCTTC
TRBJ2-4	-	TRBV5-1	TRBD1	CASSLQGAGNIQYF	TGCGCCAGCAGCCTACAGGGGGCAGGGAACATTCAGTACTTC
TRBJ2-2	few	TRBV7-9	TRBD2	CASSLAKLAGDRDGELFF	TGTGCCAGCAGCTTAGCGAAACTAGCGGGAGATAGAGACGGGGAGCTGTTTTTT
TRBJ2-1	few	TRBV19	TRBD1	CASSMGQRYNEQFF	TGTGCCAGTAGTATGGGACAGCGTTACAATGAGCAGTTCTTC
TRBJ2-7	-	TRBV28	-	CASSVALLEQYF	TGTGCCAGCAGTGTTGCGCTCTTAGAGCAGTACTTC
TRBJ2-1	-	TRBV7-9	TRBD1	CASSTGQGAYNEQFF	TGTGCCAGCAGCACAGGGCAGGGGGCCTACAATGAGCAGTTCTTC
TRBJ2-2	-	TRBV18	-	CASSPNTLQNTGELFF	TGTGCCAGCTCCCCCAACACCCTTCAGAACACCGGGGAGCTGTTTTTT
TRBJ2-5	few	TRBV4-1	TRBD2	CASSQRRLAQETQYF	TGTGCCAGCAGCCAACGCAGACTAGCTCAAGAGACCCAGTACTTC
TRBJ1-1	few	TRBV11-2	-	CASSLMRRIEAFF	TGTGCCAGCAGCTTAATGCGGCGGATTGAAGCTTTCTTT
TRBJ2-1	-	TRBV10-2	-	CASSAGNEQFF	TGCGCCAGCAGTGCCGGGAATGAGCAGTTCTTC
TRBJ1-2	few	TRBV29-1	-	CSVDWQTPYGYTF	TGCAGCGTTGATTGGCAGACACCTTATGGCTACACCTTC